These 17 T cell receptor beta chains share one sample of origin, sequenced in a study of T cells expressing NK-cell markers. TCRdb reprocessed the 5' RACE reads and reports one entry per CDR3 protein, with no DNA. Its listing shows some 150,000 distinct CDR3 sequences. Sequencing input: blood T cells: a sorted CD56 or NKG2C T cell subset, CD4+ or CD8+ T cells, or bulk PBMC T cells (not recorded which). The receptors originated from a young man in good health.

The chain joins TRBV10-3 to TRBJ2-3. The CDR3 is 12 amino acids. Germline V lookup: CDR1 ENHRY, CDR2 SYGVKD. The CDR3: CAISDLSDTQYF.

This chain connects TRBV19 to TRBJ2-3. The CDR3 contains 14 residues. CDR1 and CDR2 from the germline V gene are LNHDA and SQIVND (reference sequence). The CDR3: CASREVSSTDTQYF.

J is TRBJ2-7 and V is TRBV13. The CDR3 runs 14 residues. Germline loops: CDR1 PRHDT, CDR2 FYEKMQ (reference sequence). CDR3 residues: CASSLVGKVYEQYF.

The chain recombines TRBV29-1 with TRBJ1-2; TCRdb picks TRBD1, but there is no DNA to check that call. Germline values: CDR1 SQVTM, CDR2 ANQGSEA. This CDR3 comprises 14 residues. This chain's CDR3 is CSVDGGLRDYGYTF.

The V gene is TRBV9, the J gene TRBJ2-1; TCRdb selects TRBD2, and the lack of DNA leaves this call unchecked. The germline gives CDR1 SGDLS, CDR2 YYNGEE. The CDR3 length is 15 residues. This CDR3 reads CASTNGASNYNEQFF.

This sequence joins TRBV28 and TRBJ2-7; TCRdb selects TRBD2, and the lack of DNA leaves this call unchecked. This CDR3 contains 15 residues. CDR1 is MDHEN and CDR2 is SYDVKM in the germline V gene. CDR3 in amino acids: CASSSSGSIIYEQYF.

V and J are TRBV6-5 and TRBJ2-5; absent DNA, TCRdb's TRBD1 call cannot be checked. CDR1 and CDR2 from the germline V gene are MNHEY and SVGAGI. This CDR3 is built from 13 residues. CDR3 loop: CASSLAEGGTQYF.

This rearrangement joins TRBV2 to TRBJ2-3. The CDR3 covers 15 residues. Germline V gene data show CDR1 as SNHLY and CDR2 as FYNNEI. CDR3 loop: CASSALSTRTDTQYF.

V and J are TRBV11-3 and TRBJ2-1; TCRdb returns TRBD2, unconfirmable since there is no DNA. Per the germline V gene, CDR1 is SGHNT and CDR2 is YENEEA. This CDR3 spans 16 amino acids. CDR3 loop: CASSARMAGGNNEQFF.

The rearrangement uses TRBV24-1 and TRBJ2-5. This CDR3 spans 11 amino acids. Germline V lookup: CDR1 KGHDR, CDR2 SFDVKD. CDR3 protein: CATSDPETQYF.

The chain has TRBV20-1 and TRBJ2-7; absent DNA, TCRdb's TRBD1 call cannot be checked. This CDR3 is 12 amino acids long. Germline CDR1 reads DFQATT; CDR2 reads SNEGSKA (reference sequence). This CDR3 reads CSAPLFGYEQYF.

V and J are TRBV19 and TRBJ2-5; TCRdb indicates TRBD2, and absent DNA this call remains unverified. CDR1 LNHDA and CDR2 SQIVND come from the germline V gene (reference sequence). The CDR3 is made up of 13 amino acids. The CDR3: CAAGVRELETQYF.

The genes are TRBV2 and TRBJ2-7; TCRdb designates TRBD1, a call that cannot be tested without DNA. The CDR3 is 14 amino acids. The germline V gene has CDR1 SNHLY and CDR2 FYNNEI. The CDR3 loop is CASRGGVGSYEQYF.

The chain joins TRBV19 to TRBJ2-5; the TRBD1 assignment by TCRdb is unverifiable without DNA. Germline loops: CDR1 LNHDA, CDR2 SQIVND (reference sequence). The length of the CDR3 is 13 residues. The CDR3 is CASSIQGLETQYF. Drawing the rest from reference TRBV19 and TRBJ2-5, the complete variable domain is DGGITQSPKYLFRKEGQNVTLSCEQNLNHDAMYWYRQDPGQGLRLIYYSQIVNDFQKGDIAEGYSVSREKKESFPLTVTSAQKNPTAFYLCASSIQGLETQYFGPGTRLLVL.

The V gene is TRBV7-2, the J gene TRBJ2-1; TCRdb indicates TRBD1, and absent DNA this call remains unverified. In germline, CDR1 is SGHTA, CDR2 FQGNSA. The CDR3 length is 19 residues. The CDR3 reads CASSWGQGRRASAHNEQFF.

The gene calls are TRBV15 and TRBJ2-2. This CDR3 has 14 amino acids. CDR1 is LNHNV and CDR2 is YYDKDF in the germline V gene (reference sequence). CDR3: CATSLTQNTGELFF. The variable domain in full, completed from reference TRBV15 and TRBJ2-2, reads DAMVIQNPRYQVTQFGKPVTLSCSQTLNHNVMYWYQQKSSQAPKLLFHYYDKDFNNEADTPDNFQSRRPNTSFCFLDIRSPGLGDTAMYLCATSLTQNTGELFFGEGSRLTVL.

The genes are TRBV19 and TRBJ2-7; TCRdb's D call, TRBD1, is unchecked because there is no DNA. CDR1 and CDR2 (germline): LNHDA, SQIVND (reference sequence). The CDR3 covers 15 residues. The CDR3 sequence is CASSILTGGKAEQYF.